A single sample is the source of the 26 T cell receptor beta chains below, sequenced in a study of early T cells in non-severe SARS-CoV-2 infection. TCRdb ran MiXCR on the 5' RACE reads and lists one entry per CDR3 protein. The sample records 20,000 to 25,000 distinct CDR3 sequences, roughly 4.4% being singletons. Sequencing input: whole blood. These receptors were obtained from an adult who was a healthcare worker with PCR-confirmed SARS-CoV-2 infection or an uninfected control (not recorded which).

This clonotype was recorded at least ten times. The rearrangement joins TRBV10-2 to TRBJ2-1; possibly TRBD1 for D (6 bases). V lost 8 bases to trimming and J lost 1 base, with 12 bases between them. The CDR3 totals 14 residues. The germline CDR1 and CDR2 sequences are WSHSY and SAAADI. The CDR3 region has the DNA TGCGCCAGCTGTTCAGGGGATTCCTACAATGAGCAGTTCTTC. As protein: CASCSGDSYNEQFF.

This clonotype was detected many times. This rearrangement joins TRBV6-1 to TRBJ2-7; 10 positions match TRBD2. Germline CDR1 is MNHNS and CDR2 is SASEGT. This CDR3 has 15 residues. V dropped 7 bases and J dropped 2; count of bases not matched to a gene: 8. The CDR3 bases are TGTGCCAGCATTCCCCTGACTAGCGGGCCCTACGAGCAGTACTTC. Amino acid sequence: CASIPLTSGPYEQYF.

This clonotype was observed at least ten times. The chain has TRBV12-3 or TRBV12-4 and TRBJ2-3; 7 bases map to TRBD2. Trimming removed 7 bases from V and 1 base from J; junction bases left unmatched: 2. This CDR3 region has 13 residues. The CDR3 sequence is CASTRGGTDTQYF. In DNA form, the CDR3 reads TGTGCCAGCACCCGGGGGGGCACAGATACGCAGTATTTT.

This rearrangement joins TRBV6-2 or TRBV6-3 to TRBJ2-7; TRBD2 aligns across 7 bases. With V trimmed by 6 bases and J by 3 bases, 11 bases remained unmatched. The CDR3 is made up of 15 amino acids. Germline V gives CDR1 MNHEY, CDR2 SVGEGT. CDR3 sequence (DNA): TGTGCCAGCAGCCCCTGGGGAGGGTTTGTCTACGAGCAGTACTTC. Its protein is CASSPWGGFVYEQYF.

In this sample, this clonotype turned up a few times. In DNA, the CDR3 is TGCAGTGCTGACACGACTAGCGGGAATGCAGATACGCAGTATTTT. Translation gives CSADTTSGNADTQYF. The chain couples TRBV20-1 to TRBJ2-3; 11 bases map to TRBD2. CDR3 length: 15 residues. Germline CDR1 reads DFQATT; CDR2 reads SNEGSKA (reference sequence). V lost 5 bases to trimming and J lost 4 bases; unmatched junction nucleotides: 8.

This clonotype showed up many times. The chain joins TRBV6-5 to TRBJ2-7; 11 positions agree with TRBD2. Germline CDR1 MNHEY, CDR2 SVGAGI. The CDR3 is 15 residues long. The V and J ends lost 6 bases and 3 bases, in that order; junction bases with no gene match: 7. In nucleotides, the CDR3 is TGTGCCAGCAGAGCGACCGGGACTAGCGGCTACGAGCAGTACTTC. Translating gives CASRATGTSGYEQYF.

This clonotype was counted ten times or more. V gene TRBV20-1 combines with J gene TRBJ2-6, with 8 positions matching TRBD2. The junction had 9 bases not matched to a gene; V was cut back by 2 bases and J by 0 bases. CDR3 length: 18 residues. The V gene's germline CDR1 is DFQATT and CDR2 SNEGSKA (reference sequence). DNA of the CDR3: TGCAGTGCTAGAAATGCGGGAGGCCCCTTCTCTGGGGCCAACGTCCTGACTTTC. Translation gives CSARNAGGPFSGANVLTF.

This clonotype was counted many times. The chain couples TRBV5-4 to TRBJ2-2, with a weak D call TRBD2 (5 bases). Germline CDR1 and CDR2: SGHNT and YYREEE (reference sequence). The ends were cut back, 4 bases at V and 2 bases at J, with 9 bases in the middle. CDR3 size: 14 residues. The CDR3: CASSTGDNTGELFF. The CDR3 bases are TGTGCCAGCAGCACCGGGGATAACACCGGGGAGCTGTTTTTT.

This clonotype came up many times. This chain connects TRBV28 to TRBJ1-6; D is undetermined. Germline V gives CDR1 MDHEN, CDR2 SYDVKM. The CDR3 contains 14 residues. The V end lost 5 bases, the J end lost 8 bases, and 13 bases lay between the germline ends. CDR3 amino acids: CASSLPWRDSPLHF. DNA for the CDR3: TGTGCCAGCAGTCTCCCCTGGAGGGATTCACCCCTCCACTTT.

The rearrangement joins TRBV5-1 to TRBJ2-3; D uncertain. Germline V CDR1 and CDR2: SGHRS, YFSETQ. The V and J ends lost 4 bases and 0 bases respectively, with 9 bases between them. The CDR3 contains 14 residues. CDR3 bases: TGCGCCAGCAGCCTAGGACCCAGCACAGATACGCAGTATTTT. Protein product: CASSLGPSTDTQYF.

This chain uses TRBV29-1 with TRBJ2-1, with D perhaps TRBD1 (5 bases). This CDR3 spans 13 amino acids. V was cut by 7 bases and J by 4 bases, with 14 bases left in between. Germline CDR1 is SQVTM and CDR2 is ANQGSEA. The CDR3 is CSGAVDTYNEQFF. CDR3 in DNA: TGCAGCGGGGCAGTGGACACTTACAATGAGCAGTTCTTC.

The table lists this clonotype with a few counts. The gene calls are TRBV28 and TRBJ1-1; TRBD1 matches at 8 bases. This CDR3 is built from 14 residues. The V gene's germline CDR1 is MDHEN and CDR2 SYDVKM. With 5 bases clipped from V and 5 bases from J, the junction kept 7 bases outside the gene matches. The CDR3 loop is CASSVGQGGTEAFF. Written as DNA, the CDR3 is TGTGCCAGCAGTGTAGGACAGGGTGGGACTGAAGCTTTCTTT.

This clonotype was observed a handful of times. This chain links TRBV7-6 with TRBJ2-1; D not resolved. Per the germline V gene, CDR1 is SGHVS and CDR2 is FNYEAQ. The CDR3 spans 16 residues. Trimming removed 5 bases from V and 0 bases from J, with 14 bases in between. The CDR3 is CASSLPGASSYNEQFF. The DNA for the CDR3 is TGTGCCAGCAGCCTTCCTGGCGCCAGCTCCTACAATGAGCAGTTCTTC.

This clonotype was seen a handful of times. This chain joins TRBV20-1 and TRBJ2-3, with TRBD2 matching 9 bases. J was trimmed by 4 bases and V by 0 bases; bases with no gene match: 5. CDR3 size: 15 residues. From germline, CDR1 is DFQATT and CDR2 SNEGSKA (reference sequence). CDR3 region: CSARDISGSADTQYF. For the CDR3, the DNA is TGCAGTGCTAGAGATATTAGCGGGAGCGCAGATACGCAGTATTTT.

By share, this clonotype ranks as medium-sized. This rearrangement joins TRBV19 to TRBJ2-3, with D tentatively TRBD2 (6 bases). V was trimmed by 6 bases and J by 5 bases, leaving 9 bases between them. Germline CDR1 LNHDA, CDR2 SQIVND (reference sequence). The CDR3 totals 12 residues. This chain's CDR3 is CASRRGGDTQYF. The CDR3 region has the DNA TGTGCCAGTAGGCGGGGTGGAGATACGCAGTATTTT.

The CDR3 loop reads CASSDGGITDTQYF. The CDR3 DNA sequence: TGTGCCAGCAGTGACGGCGGGATCACAGATACGCAGTATTTT. This chain connects TRBV6-4 to TRBJ2-3; a possible D gene is TRBD2 (6 bases). The germline V and J ends were trimmed by 2 bases and 2 bases, with 8 bases remaining between them. The CDR3 runs 14 residues. Germline assignment: CDR1 MRHNA and CDR2 SNTAGT.

CDR3 loop: CASSFVGSNEKLFF. CDR3 DNA: TGTGCCAGCAGTTTCGTCGGGAGTAATGAAAAACTGTTTTTT. The rearrangement joins TRBV2 to TRBJ1-4; D is unresolved. Germline CDR1 is SNHLY and CDR2 is FYNNEI. There are 14 residues in the CDR3. Trimming took off 5 bases at V and 4 bases at J, with 11 bases between the two ends.

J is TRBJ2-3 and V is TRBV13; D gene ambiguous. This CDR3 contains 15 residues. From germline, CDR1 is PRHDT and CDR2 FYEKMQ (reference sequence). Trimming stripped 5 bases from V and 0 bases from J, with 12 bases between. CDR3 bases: TGTGCCAGCAGCCCTTCCGGAGTAAGCACAGATACGCAGTATTTT. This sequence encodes CASSPSGVSTDTQYF.

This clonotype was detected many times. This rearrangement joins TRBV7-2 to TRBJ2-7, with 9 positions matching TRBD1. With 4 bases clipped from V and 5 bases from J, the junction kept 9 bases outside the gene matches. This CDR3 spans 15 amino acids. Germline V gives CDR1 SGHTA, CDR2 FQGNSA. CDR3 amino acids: CASSSKDRGLNEQYF. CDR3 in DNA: TGTGCCAGCAGCTCAAAGGACAGGGGACTCAACGAGCAGTACTTC.

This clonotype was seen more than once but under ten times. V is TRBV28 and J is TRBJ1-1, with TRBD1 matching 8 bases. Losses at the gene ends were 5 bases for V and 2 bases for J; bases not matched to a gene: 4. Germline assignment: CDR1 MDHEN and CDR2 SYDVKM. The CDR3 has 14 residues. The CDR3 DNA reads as TGTGCCAGCAGTCCCGACAGGGGAAACACTGAAGCTTTCTTT. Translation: CASSPDRGNTEAFF.

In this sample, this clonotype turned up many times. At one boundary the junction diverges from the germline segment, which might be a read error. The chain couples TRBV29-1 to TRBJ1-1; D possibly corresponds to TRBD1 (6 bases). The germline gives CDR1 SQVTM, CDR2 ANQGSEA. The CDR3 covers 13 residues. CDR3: CSIESTGNTEAFF. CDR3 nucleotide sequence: TGCAGCATTGAATCGACAGGTAACACTGAAGCTTTCTTT.

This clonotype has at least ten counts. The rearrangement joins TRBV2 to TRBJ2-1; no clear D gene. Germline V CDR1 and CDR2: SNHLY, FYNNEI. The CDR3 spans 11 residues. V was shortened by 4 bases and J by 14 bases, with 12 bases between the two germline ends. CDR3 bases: TGTGCCAGCAGTGTGTTAGTTGTGGAGTTCTTC. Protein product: CASSVLVVEFF.

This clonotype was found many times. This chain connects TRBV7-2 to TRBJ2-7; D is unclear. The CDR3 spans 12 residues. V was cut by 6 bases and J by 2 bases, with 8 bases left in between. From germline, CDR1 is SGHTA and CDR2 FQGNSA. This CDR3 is CASRKEPYEQYF. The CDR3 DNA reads TGTGCCAGCAGGAAGGAGCCCTACGAGCAGTACTTC.

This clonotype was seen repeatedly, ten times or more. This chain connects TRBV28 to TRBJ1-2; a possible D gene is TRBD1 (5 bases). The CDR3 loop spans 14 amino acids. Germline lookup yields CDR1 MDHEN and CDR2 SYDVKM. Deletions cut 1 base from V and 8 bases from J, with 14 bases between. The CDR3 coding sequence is TGTGCCAGCAGTTTATCGGCAGGGAGGCGGGGCTACACCTTC. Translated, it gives CASSLSAGRRGYTF.

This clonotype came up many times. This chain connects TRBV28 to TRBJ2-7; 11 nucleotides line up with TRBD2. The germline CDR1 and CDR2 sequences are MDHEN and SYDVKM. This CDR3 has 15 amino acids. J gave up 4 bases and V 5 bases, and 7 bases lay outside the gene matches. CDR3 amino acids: CASSQTSGRRYEQYF. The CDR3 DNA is TGTGCCAGCAGTCAAACTAGCGGGAGACGGTACGAGCAGTACTTC. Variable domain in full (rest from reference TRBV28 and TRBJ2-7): DVKVTQSSRYLVKRTGEKVFLECVQDMDHENMFWYRQDPGLGLRLIYFSYDVKMKEKGDIPEGYSVSREKKERFSLILESASTNQTSMYLCASSQTSGRRYEQYFGPGTRLTVT.

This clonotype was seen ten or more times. The CDR3 loop is CATSDRTTRISEQFF. CDR3 in DNA: TGTGCCACCAGTGACCGGACTACCCGCATTTCTGAGCAGTTCTTC. V gene TRBV24-1 combines with J gene TRBJ2-1; tentatively, D is TRBD2 (6 bases). Germline values: CDR1 KGHDR, CDR2 SFDVKD. V lost 4 bases and J lost 9, with 18 bases in between. The CDR3 totals 15 residues.